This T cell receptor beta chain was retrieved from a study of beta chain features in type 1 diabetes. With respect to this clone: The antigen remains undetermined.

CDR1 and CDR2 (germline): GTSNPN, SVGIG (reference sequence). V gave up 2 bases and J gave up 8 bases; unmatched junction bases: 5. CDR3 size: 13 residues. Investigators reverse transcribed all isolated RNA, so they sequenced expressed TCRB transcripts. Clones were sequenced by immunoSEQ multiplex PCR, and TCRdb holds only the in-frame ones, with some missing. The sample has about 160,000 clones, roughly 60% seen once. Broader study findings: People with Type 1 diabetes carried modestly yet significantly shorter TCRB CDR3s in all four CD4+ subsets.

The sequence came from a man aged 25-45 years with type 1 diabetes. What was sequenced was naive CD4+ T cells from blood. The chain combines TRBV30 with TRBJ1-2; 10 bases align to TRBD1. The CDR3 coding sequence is TGTGCCTGGAGTTTAGACAGGGGGCACGGCTACACCTTC. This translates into CAWSLDRGHGYTF. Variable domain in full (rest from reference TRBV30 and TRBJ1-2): SQTIHQWPATLVQPVGSPLSLECTVEGTSNPNLYWYRQAAGRGLQLLFYSVGIGQISSEVPQNLSASRPQDRQFILSSKKLLLSDSGFYLCAWSLDRGHGYTFGSGTRLTVV.